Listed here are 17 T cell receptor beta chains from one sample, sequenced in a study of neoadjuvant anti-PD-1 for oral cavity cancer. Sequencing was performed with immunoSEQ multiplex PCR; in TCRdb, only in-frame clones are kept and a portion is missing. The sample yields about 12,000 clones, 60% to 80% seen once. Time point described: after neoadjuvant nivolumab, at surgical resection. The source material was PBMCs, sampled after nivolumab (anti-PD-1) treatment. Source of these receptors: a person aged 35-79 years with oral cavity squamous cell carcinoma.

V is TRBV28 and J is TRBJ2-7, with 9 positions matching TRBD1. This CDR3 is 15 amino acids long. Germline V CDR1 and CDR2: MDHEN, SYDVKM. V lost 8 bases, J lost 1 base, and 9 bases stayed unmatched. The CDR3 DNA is TGTGCCAGCTCAGCTCCGGGACAGGGATCCTACGAGCAGTACTTC. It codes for CASSAPGQGSYEQYF.

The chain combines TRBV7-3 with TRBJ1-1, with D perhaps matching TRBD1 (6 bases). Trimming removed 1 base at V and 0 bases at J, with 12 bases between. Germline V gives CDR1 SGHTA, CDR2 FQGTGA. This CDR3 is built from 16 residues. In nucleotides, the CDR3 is TGTGCCAGCAGCTTAAACGGACAGCTCATGAACACTGAAGCTTTCTTT. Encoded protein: CASSLNGQLMNTEAFF.

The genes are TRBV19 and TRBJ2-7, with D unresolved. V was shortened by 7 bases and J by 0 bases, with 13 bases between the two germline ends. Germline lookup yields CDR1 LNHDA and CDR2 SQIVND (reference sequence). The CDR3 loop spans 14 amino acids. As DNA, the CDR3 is TGTGCCAGTACTAAGGGTCATAGCTCCTACGAGCAGTACTTC. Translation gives CASTKGHSSYEQYF.

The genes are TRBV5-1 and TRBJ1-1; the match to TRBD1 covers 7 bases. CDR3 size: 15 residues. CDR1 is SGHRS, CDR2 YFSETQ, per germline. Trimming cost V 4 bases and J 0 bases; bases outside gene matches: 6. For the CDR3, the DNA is TGCGCCAGCAGCGGAGTCGGACAGGTGAACACTGAAGCTTTCTTT. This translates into CASSGVGQVNTEAFF. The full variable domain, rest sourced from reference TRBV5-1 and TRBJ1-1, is KAGVTQTPRYLIKTRGQQVTLSCSPISGHRSVSWYQQTPGQGLQFLFEYFSETQRNKGNFPGRFSGRQFSNSRSEMNVSTLELGDSALYLCASSGVGQVNTEAFFGQGTRLTVV.

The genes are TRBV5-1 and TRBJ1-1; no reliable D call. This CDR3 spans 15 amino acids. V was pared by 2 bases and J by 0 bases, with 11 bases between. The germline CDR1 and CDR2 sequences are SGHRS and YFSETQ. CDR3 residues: CASSFEGQMNTEAFF. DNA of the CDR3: TGCGCCAGCAGCTTTGAGGGCCAAATGAACACTGAAGCTTTCTTT. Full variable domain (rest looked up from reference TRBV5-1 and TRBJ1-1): KAGVTQTPRYLIKTRGQQVTLSCSPISGHRSVSWYQQTPGQGLQFLFEYFSETQRNKGNFPGRFSGRQFSNSRSEMNVSTLELGDSALYLCASSFEGQMNTEAFFGQGTRLTVV.

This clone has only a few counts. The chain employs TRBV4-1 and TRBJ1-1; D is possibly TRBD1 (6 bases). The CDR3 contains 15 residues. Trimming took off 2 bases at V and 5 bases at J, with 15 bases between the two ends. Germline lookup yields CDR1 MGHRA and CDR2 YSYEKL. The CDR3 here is CASSQLAGASTEAFF. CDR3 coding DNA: TGCGCCAGCAGCCAACTGGCGGGGGCAAGTACTGAAGCTTTCTTT.

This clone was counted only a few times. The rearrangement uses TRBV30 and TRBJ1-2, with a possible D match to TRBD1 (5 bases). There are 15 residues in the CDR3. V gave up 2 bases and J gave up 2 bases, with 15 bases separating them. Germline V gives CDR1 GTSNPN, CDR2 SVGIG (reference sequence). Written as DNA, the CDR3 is TGTGCCTGGAGTCCTCGGGGCAGGGTGAACTATGGCTACACCTTC. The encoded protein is CAWSPRGRVNYGYTF.

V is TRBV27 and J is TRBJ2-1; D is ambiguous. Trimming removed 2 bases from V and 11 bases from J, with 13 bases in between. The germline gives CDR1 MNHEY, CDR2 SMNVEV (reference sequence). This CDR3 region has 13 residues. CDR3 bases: TGTGCCAGCAGTTTAGGTGGGTCAAGTAAGCAGTTCTTC. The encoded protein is CASSLGGSSKQFF.

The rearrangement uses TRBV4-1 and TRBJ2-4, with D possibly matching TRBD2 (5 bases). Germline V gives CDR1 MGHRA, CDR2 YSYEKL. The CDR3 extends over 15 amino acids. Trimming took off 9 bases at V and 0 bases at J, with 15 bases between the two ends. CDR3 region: CASKPGILAKNIQYF. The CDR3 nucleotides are TGCGCCAGTAAGCCGGGAATTTTAGCCAAAAACATTCAGTACTTC.

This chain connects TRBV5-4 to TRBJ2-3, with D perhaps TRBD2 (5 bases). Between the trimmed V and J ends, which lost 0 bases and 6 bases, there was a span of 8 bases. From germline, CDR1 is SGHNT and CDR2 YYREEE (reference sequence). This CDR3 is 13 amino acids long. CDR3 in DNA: TGTGCCAGCAGCTTGGCCGGCGGGGATACGCAGTATTTT. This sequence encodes CASSLAGGDTQYF.

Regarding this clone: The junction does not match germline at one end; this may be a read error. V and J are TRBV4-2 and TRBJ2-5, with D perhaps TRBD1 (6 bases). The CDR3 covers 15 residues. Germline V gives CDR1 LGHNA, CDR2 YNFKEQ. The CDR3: CASSQQAWGQATQYF. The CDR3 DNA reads TGTGCCAGCAGCCAACAAGCGTGGGGGCAAGCGACCCAGTACTTC.

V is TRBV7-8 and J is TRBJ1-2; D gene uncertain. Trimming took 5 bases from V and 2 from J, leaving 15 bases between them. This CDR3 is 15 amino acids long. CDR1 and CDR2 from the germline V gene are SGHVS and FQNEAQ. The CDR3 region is CASSQNRVRNYGYTF. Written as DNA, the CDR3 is TGTGCCAGCAGCCAAAACCGTGTAAGGAACTATGGCTACACCTTC.

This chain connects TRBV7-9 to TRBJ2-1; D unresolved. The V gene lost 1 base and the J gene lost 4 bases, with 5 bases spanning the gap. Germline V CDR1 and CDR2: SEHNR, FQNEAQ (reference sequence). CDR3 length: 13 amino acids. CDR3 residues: CASSLVGYNEQFF. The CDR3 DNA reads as TGTGCCAGCAGCTTAGTAGGGTACAATGAGCAGTTCTTC.

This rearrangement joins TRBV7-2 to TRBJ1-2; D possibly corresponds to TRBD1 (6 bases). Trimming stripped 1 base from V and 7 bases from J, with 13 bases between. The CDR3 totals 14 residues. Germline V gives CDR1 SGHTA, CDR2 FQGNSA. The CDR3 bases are TGTGCCAGCAGCTTAGAGGGGGGTATTGGTGGCTACACCTTC. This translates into CASSLEGGIGGYTF.

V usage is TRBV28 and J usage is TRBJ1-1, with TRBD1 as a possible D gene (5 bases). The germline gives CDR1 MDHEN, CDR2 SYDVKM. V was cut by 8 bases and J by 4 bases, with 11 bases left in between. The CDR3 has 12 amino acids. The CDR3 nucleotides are TGTGCCAGCGGTTGGGGGGGCACTGAAGCTTTCTTT. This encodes CASGWGGTEAFF.

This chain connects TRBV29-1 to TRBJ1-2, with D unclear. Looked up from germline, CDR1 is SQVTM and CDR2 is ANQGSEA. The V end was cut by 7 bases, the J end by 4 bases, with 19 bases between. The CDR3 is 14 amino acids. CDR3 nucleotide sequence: TGCAGCGGTATACCACTCCTGGAGAGCTATGGCTACACCTTC. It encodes CSGIPLLESYGYTF.

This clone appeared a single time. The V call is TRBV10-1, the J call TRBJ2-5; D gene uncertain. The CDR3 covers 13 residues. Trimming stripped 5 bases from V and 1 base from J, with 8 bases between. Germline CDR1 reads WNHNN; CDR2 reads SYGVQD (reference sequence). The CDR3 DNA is TGCGCCAGCAGTCCCCGGATCCAAGAGACCCAGTACTTC. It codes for CASSPRIQETQYF.